These 8 T cell receptor beta chains originate from one sample sequenced in a study of identifying expanded T cells in peripheral blood. TCRdb keeps only in-frame clones here, not all; method: immunoSEQ multiplex PCR. This repertoire shows some 97,000 clones, over 75% found once; its top ten account for 5.5%. The specimen sequenced was blood. These receptors came from a person aged 18-70 years in good health.

The V call is TRBV27, the J call TRBJ1-1; D gene uncertain. Per the germline V gene, CDR1 is MNHEY and CDR2 is SMNVEV (reference sequence). The CDR3 sequence is 14 residues long. The V gene lost 3 bases and the J gene lost 0 bases, with 8 bases spanning the gap. The CDR3 loop reads CASSFGHVNTEAFF. CDR3 sequence (DNA): TGTGCCAGCAGTTTTGGGCACGTGAACACTGAAGCTTTCTTT.

The chain recombines TRBV19 with TRBJ1-2; 7 positions agree with TRBD1. Germline V lookup: CDR1 LNHDA, CDR2 SQIVND (reference sequence). The CDR3 length is 16 residues. The J segment lost 1 base and the V segment lost 7 bases, leaving 12 bases of the junction unmatched. The CDR3 nucleotides read TGTGCCAGTAACCGGGACAGTGTAATCCGTAACTATGGCTACACCTTC. Its protein is CASNRDSVIRNYGYTF.

The chain carries TRBV2 and TRBJ1-3; D unclear. The CDR3 length is 14 residues. V gave up 7 bases and J gave up 5 bases, with 15 bases separating them. CDR1 and CDR2 from the germline V gene are SNHLY and FYNNEI. The CDR3 spells CASTPYVFRNTIYF. Written as DNA, the CDR3 is TGTGCCAGCACCCCCTACGTGTTTAGAAACACCATATATTTT.

The chain links TRBV27 to TRBJ2-7, with D perhaps TRBD2 (5 bases). CDR1 and CDR2 (germline): MNHEY, SMNVEV (reference sequence). The V and J ends lost 2 bases and 2 bases respectively, with 10 bases between them. This CDR3 contains 14 residues. Here the CDR3 reads CASSLRGPTYEQYF. The CDR3 bases are TGTGCCAGCAGTTTAAGAGGGCCTACCTACGAGCAGTACTTC.

This chain links TRBV11-3 with TRBJ2-6, with 8 bases that match TRBD1. The germline gives CDR1 SGHNT, CDR2 YENEEA. With V trimmed by 1 base and J by 0 bases, 11 bases remained unmatched. The CDR3 contains 20 residues. The CDR3 loop reads CASSLGTPGQVRSGANVLTF. The CDR3, as DNA: TGTGCCAGCAGCTTAGGGACTCCGGGACAGGTCCGCTCTGGGGCCAACGTCCTGACTTTC.

The chain employs TRBV6-5 and TRBJ1-1, with D perhaps TRBD1 (6 bases). V lost 0 bases and J 6 bases, leaving 11 bases between the germline ends. The germline V gene has CDR1 MNHEY and CDR2 SVGAGI. CDR3 length equals 14 residues. The chain's CDR3 is CASSYSRQAAEAFF. The CDR3 region has the DNA TGTGCCAGCAGTTACTCGAGACAGGCAGCTGAAGCTTTCTTT.

The chain recombines TRBV6-1 with TRBJ1-4; no definite D call. CDR3 length equals 15 residues. V was shortened by 4 bases and J by 3 bases, with 12 bases between the two germline ends. CDR1 MNHNS and CDR2 SASEGT come from the germline V gene. The CDR3 nucleotides are TGTGCCAGCAGTGCCCAGAGGTTCTCTAATGAAAAACTGTTTTTT. Translated: CASSAQRFSNEKLFF.

The V call is TRBV5-6, the J call TRBJ1-4; D possibly corresponds to TRBD1 (5 bases). Between the trimmed V and J ends, which lost 0 bases and 7 bases, there was a span of 10 bases. The CDR3 length is 14 residues. Germline V CDR1 and CDR2: SGHDT, YYEEEE. This CDR3 reads CASSLGTPSEKLFF. The CDR3 coding sequence is TGTGCCAGCAGCTTGGGGACACCGAGTGAAAAACTGTTTTTT.